Shown below are 20 T cell receptor beta chains from a single sample sequenced in a study of graft-versus-host responses after intestinal transplantation. Intraepithelial and lamina propria lymphocytes were isolated from graft specimens. Profiled with immunoSEQ multiplex PCR; TCRdb holds only in-frame clones, not every one. The sample lists over 15,000 clones, roughly 81% occurring once. Sequenced here: ileum tissue, sampled 14 days after transplant. The source is a human patient who received an intestinal transplant, so some T cells may come from the graft donor.

The V and J genes are TRBV27 and TRBJ2-1, with 13 positions matching TRBD2. J lost 0 bases, V lost 7 bases, and 6 bases had no gene match. This CDR3 is built from 17 residues. Germline lookup yields CDR1 MNHEY and CDR2 SMNVEV (reference sequence). CDR3 protein: CASKGLAGYSSYNEQFF. CDR3 coding DNA: TGTGCCAGCAAGGGACTAGCGGGGTATAGCTCCTACAATGAGCAGTTCTTC.

The chain employs TRBV20-1 and TRBJ2-1, with D maybe TRBD2 (5 bases). Trimming took off 5 bases at V and 15 bases at J, with 17 bases between the two ends. The CDR3 totals 11 residues. Germline CDR1 DFQATT, CDR2 SNEGSKA (reference sequence). The CDR3 DNA follows: TGCAGTGCTGGACGTGGGGAGACCAGGTTCTTC. This sequence encodes CSAGRGETRFF.

This chain uses TRBV7-9 with TRBJ1-1; no clear D gene. The CDR3 totals 16 residues. V lost 2 bases and J 3 bases, leaving 16 bases between the germline ends. In germline, CDR1 is SEHNR, CDR2 FQNEAQ (reference sequence). In nucleotides, the CDR3 is TGTGCCAGCAGCTTACAGGCGACACTCGGTGACACTGAAGCTTTCTTT. Protein sequence: CASSLQATLGDTEAFF.

This clone was recorded a few times. The gene calls are TRBV5-1 and TRBJ2-7, with unresolved D. The CDR3 is 12 amino acids. Germline V gene sequence: CDR1 SGHRS, CDR2 YFSETQ. V gave up 3 bases and J gave up 2 bases, with 6 bases separating them. CDR3 region: CASSSYPYEQYF. The DNA of the CDR3 is TGCGCCAGCAGCTCCTATCCCTACGAGCAGTACTTC.

This clone was picked up a small number of times. The genes are TRBV15 and TRBJ2-7; unclear D gene. The germline CDR1 and CDR2 sequences are LNHNV and YYDKDF (reference sequence). CDR3 length: 13 residues. The ends were cut back, 1 base at V and 1 base at J, with 5 bases in the middle. Here the CDR3 DNA reads TGTGCCACCAGCAGAGGGGTATCCTACGAGCAGTACTTC. This codes for CATSRGVSYEQYF.

V and J are TRBV5-1 and TRBJ2-7; 9 positions match TRBD2. The CDR3 totals 18 residues. Trimming took 0 bases from V and 0 from J; bases not matched to a gene: 10. Germline V CDR1 and CDR2: SGHRS, YFSETQ. In DNA form, the CDR3 reads TGCGCCAGCAGCTTGGTTTCTAGCGGGATTGCACCCTCCTACGAGCAGTACTTC. Its protein product is CASSLVSSGIAPSYEQYF. The full variable domain, its missing parts supplied by reference TRBV5-1 and TRBJ2-7, is KAGVTQTPRYLIKTRGQQVTLSCSPISGHRSVSWYQQTPGQGLQFLFEYFSETQRNKGNFPGRFSGRQFSNSRSEMNVSTLELGDSALYLCASSLVSSGIAPSYEQYFGPGTRLTVT.

V gene TRBV7-3 combines with J gene TRBJ2-2; possible D gene TRBD1, 6 bases. Trimming removed 0 bases from V and 3 bases from J, with 8 bases in between. In germline, CDR1 is SGHTA, CDR2 FQGTGA. This CDR3 is 15 amino acids long. CDR3 bases: TGTGCCAGCAGCTTAACCAACAGGGACACCGGGGAGCTGTTTTTT. Its translation: CASSLTNRDTGELFF. Full variable domain (missing parts from reference TRBV7-3 and TRBJ2-2): GAGVSQTPSNKVTEKGKYVELRCDPISGHTALYWYRQSLGQGPEFLIYFQGTGAADDSGLPNDRFFAVRPEGSVSTLKIQRTERGDSAVYLCASSLTNRDTGELFFGEGSRLTVL.

The V gene is TRBV5-1, the J gene TRBJ2-7; 10 nucleotides match TRBD2. V gave up 4 bases and J gave up 4 bases; unmatched junction bases: 11. This CDR3 is 16 amino acids long. Per the germline V gene, CDR1 is SGHRS and CDR2 is YFSETQ. This chain's CDR3 is CASSPGVGLAVYEQYF. DNA of the CDR3: TGCGCCAGCAGCCCAGGCGTCGGACTAGCGGTATACGAGCAGTACTTC.

This chain joins TRBV19 and TRBJ2-1; D perhaps matches TRBD1 (6 bases). The CDR3 has 15 amino acids. Between the trimmed V and J ends, which lost 6 bases and 4 bases, there was a span of 16 bases. CDR1 is LNHDA, CDR2 SQIVND, per germline (reference sequence). CDR3 DNA: TGTGCCAGTAGGTTAGGGGGACACCCTTACAATGAGCAGTTCTTC. Residues: CASRLGGHPYNEQFF.

This clone was seen a few times. This sequence joins TRBV30 and TRBJ1-1; D ambiguous. Germline V gives CDR1 GTSNPN, CDR2 SVGIG (reference sequence). The CDR3 contains 13 residues. Deletions cut 4 bases from V and 1 base from J, with 10 bases between. DNA of the CDR3: TGTGCCTGGACGATATTAGAGAACACTGAAGCTTTCTTT. Its translation: CAWTILENTEAFF.

This clone was seen more than once but under ten times. The V call is TRBV4-1, the J call TRBJ2-5, with 12 bases aligning to TRBD2. The germline V gene has CDR1 MGHRA and CDR2 YSYEKL. Trimming removed 0 bases from V and 5 bases from J; junction bases left unmatched: 7. The CDR3 totals 17 residues. CDR3 sequence reads: CASSQEASGGAGETQYF. In DNA form, the CDR3 reads TGCGCCAGCAGCCAAGAGGCTAGCGGGGGGGCCGGGGAGACCCAGTACTTC.

This clone appeared a single time. V and J are TRBV6-5 and TRBJ2-2; TRBD1 matches 8 bases. This CDR3 has 14 amino acids. Trimming removed 6 bases from V and 9 bases from J; junction bases left unmatched: 9. Per the germline V gene, CDR1 is MNHEY and CDR2 is SVGAGI. CDR3 bases: TGTGCCAGCAGCACCCCGGACAGGGTCCGGGAGCTGTTTTTT. Its translation: CASSTPDRVRELFF.

The chain recombines TRBV10-1 with TRBJ2-3; 16 bases fit TRBD2. The germline gives CDR1 WNHNN, CDR2 SYGVQD (reference sequence). The CDR3 runs 16 residues. V was clipped by 7 bases and J by 4 bases; unmatched bases: 5. Here the CDR3 reads CASKGLAGGKPDTQYF. The DNA of the CDR3 is TGCGCCAGCAAGGGACTAGCGGGAGGGAAGCCAGATACGCAGTATTTT.

This chain joins TRBV7-3 and TRBJ1-2; D is undetermined. This CDR3 is 13 amino acids long. V lost 2 bases, J lost 3 bases, and 7 bases lay in between. Germline CDR1 SGHTA, CDR2 FQGTGA. In nucleotides, the CDR3 is TGTGCCAGCAGCTTAGGACTGTACTATGGCTACACCTTC. Translated: CASSLGLYYGYTF. The full variable domain, with the rest looked up from reference TRBV7-3 and TRBJ1-2, is GAGVSQTPSNKVTEKGKYVELRCDPISGHTALYWYRQSLGQGPEFLIYFQGTGAADDSGLPNDRFFAVRPEGSVSTLKIQRTERGDSAVYLCASSLGLYYGYTFGSGTRLTVV.

V usage is TRBV9 and J usage is TRBJ1-3, with TRBD1 matching 7 bases. Germline assignment: CDR1 SGDLS and CDR2 YYNGEE. The V and J ends lost 3 bases and 4 bases, in that order; junction bases with no gene match: 13. The CDR3 totals 17 residues. The CDR3 nucleotides are TGTGCCAGCAGCGCCGAGACAGGGCCCTTACTCGGAAACACCATATATTTT. This encodes CASSAETGPLLGNTIYF.

Only a few counts were recorded for this clone. The chain recombines TRBV29-1 with TRBJ2-4; TRBD2 aligns across 10 bases. CDR3 length: 19 residues. Trimming took 2 bases from V and 0 from J; bases not matched to a gene: 13. From germline, CDR1 is SQVTM and CDR2 ANQGSEA. As DNA, the CDR3 is TGCAGCGTTGAACCGCTAGCGGGAGAAGTTGTGGTAGCCAAAAACATTCAGTACTTC. Its translation is CSVEPLAGEVVVAKNIQYF.

The chain employs TRBV19 and TRBJ2-2; 7 bases line up with TRBD1. This CDR3 comprises 14 residues. Germline V gives CDR1 LNHDA, CDR2 SQIVND (reference sequence). Trimming cost V 9 bases and J 4 bases; bases outside gene matches: 8. The CDR3 loop is CASLGTDGTGELFF. CDR3 nucleotides: TGTGCCAGCCTGGGGACAGACGGCACCGGGGAGCTGTTTTTT.

The chain is built from TRBV6-5 and TRBJ1-5, with D hard to call. Between the trimmed V and J ends, which lost 0 bases and 2 bases, there was a span of 8 bases. The V gene's germline CDR1 is MNHEY and CDR2 SVGAGI. CDR3 length equals 15 residues. As DNA, the CDR3 is TGTGCCAGCAGTTACTCCCTTATGGGCAATCAGCCCCAGCATTTT. It encodes CASSYSLMGNQPQHF.

The chain joins TRBV27 to TRBJ2-1; TRBD1 matches at 9 bases. This CDR3 is 15 amino acids long. In germline, CDR1 is MNHEY, CDR2 SMNVEV (reference sequence). V lost 5 bases, J lost 7 bases, and 9 bases stayed unmatched. CDR3 amino acids: CASSPAGQGWNEQFF. CDR3 sequence (DNA): TGTGCCAGCAGTCCGGCGGGACAGGGATGGAATGAGCAGTTCTTC.

This chain joins TRBV7-6 and TRBJ2-5; TRBD2 is a possible D gene (5 bases). The ends were cut back, 3 bases at V and 0 bases at J, with 5 bases in the middle. This CDR3 contains 13 residues. Germline V CDR1 and CDR2: SGHVS, FNYEAQ. The CDR3 here is CASSFSDQETQYF. CDR3 DNA: TGTGCCAGCAGCTTTAGCGACCAAGAGACCCAGTACTTC. Complete variable domain (other parts from reference TRBV7-6 and TRBJ2-5): GAGVSQSPRYKVTKRGQDVALRCDPISGHVSLYWYRQALGQGPEFLTYFNYEAQQDKSGLPNDRFSAERPEGSISTLTIQRTEQRDSAMYRCASSFSDQETQYFGPGTRLLVL.